Below, one T cell receptor (beta chain) is given with its context. TCRdb's table, derived via immunoSEQ multiplex PCR, lists solely in-frame clones and lacks some. This sample has tens of thousands of clones; 31% occur once, and the top ten carry approximately 2.6%. The record originates from a study of tumour-infiltrating T cells in Burkitt lymphoma. The V gene's germline CDR1 is SGHNT and CDR2 YYREEE (reference sequence). This CDR3 contains 16 residues. The V gene lost 0 bases and the J gene lost 0 bases, with 10 bases spanning the gap. Sequences were obtained from tumor tissue. This clonotype was sampled from a human donor with Burkitt lymphoma. The chain recombines TRBV5-4 with TRBJ1-3; D is unclear. The CDR3 is CASSLDPAGSGNTIYF. CDR3 sequence (DNA): TGTGCCAGCAGCTTGGACCCCGCTGGCTCTGGAAACACCATATATTTT.